Listed below are T cell receptor beta chains from one sample, sequenced in a study of beta chain features in type 1 diabetes. The table came from immunoSEQ multiplex PCR; TCRdb's copy has only in-frame clones and leaves some out. The data show approximately 170,000 clones, 7.5% to 10% seen once. The specimen sequenced was central memory CD4+ T cells from blood. The receptors were gathered from a woman under 30 in good health. Both conserved end residues are part of each CDR3. The order of the fields is D gene, clone size, V gene, J gene, CDR3 protein, CDR3 DNA. The D gene is left open where the match is weak. A clone size is listed for some rows: how often the clone was seen (once, few, many), or a class if it is expanded.

>TRBD1|few|TRBV4-1|TRBJ1-1
CASSRSGTGVGTEAFF
TGCGCCAGCAGCCGATCCGGGACAGGGGTGGGAACTGAAGCTTTCTTT
>TRBD1|few|TRBV5-4|TRBJ1-2
CASSQLWDRSMEGYTF
TGTGCCAGCAGCCAGCTATGGGACAGGTCAATGGAAGGCTACACCTTC
>TRBD1|few|TRBV23-1|TRBJ1-1
CASSRTGGNTEAFF
TGCGCCAGCAGTCGGACAGGGGGCAACACTGAAGCTTTCTTT
>TRBD2|NA|TRBV5-1|TRBJ2-2
CASSLLSGGPNTGELFF
TGCGCCAGCAGCTTGTTAAGCGGGGGGCCGAACACCGGGGAGCTGTTTTTT
>NA|few|TRBV30|TRBJ2-1
CAWSGMNEQFF
TGTGCCTGGAGTGGTATGAATGAGCAGTTCTTC
>NA|few|TRBV5-1|TRBJ2-3
CASSLSTDTQYF
TGCGCCAGCAGTCTAAGCACAGATACGCAGTATTTT
>TRBD2|few|TRBV30|TRBJ2-1
CALRDYNHEQFF
TGTGCCCTCCGGGACTACAACCATGAGCAGTTCTTC
>TRBD1|few|TRBV29-1|TRBJ2-2
CSVWGQGGGELFF
TGCAGCGTTTGGGGACAGGGAGGCGGGGAGCTGTTTTTT
>TRBD1|NA|TRBV5-1|TRBJ2-7
CASSPTGTAGEEQYF
TGCGCCAGCAGCCCAACCGGGACAGCAGGTGAGGAGCAGTACTTC
>NA|NA|TRBV5-1|TRBJ2-1
CASSLGRLGEQFF
TGCGCCAGCAGCTTGGGGCGTCTGGGCGAGCAGTTCTTC
>NA|NA|TRBV15|TRBJ1-2
CATSRDGEVYTF
TGTGCCACCAGCAGAGACGGGGAGGTATACACCTTC
>TRBD2|NA|TRBV30|TRBJ2-7
CAWSRGGGAPEQYF
TGTGCCTGGAGTCGTGGCGGGGGGGCCCCCGAGCAGTACTTC
>TRBD1|NA|TRBV5-6|TRBJ1-2
CASSLETGRGGYTF
TGTGCCAGCAGCTTGGAGACAGGGCGAGGCGGCTACACCTTC
>NA|NA|TRBV25-1|TRBJ1-1
CASSEGRAFKFFF
TGTGCCAGCAGTGAGGGGAGGGCGTTCAAATTTTTCTTT
>TRBD1|NA|TRBV5-1|TRBJ1-1
CASSRTGGYGNTEAFF
TGCGCCAGCAGTCGGACAGGGGGCTATGGGAACACTGAAGCTTTCTTT
>NA|few|TRBV5-1|TRBJ1-4
CASSLGGQREKLFF
TGCGCCAGCAGCTTGGGGGGACAAAGAGAAAAACTGTTTTTT
>NA|NA|TRBV2|TRBJ2-2
CASSGLRGGELFF
TGTGCCAGCAGTGGACTCAGGGGCGGGGAGCTGTTTTTT
>TRBD1|many|TRBV30|TRBJ2-7
CAWRPLGQDEQYF
TGTGCCTGGAGGCCCCTTGGACAGGACGAGCAGTACTTC
>TRBD1|few|TRBV5-5|TRBJ2-5
CASSFGGQGKETQYF
TGTGCCAGCAGCTTTGGGGGACAGGGCAAAGAGACCCAGTACTTC
>TRBD1|NA|TRBV5-4|TRBJ1-2
CASSLQGAGGYTF
TGTGCCAGCAGCTTGCAGGGGGCTGGTGGCTACACCTTC
>NA|NA|TRBV7-9|TRBJ2-2
CASSQSNTGELFF
TGTGCCAGCAGCCAATCGAACACCGGGGAGCTGTTTTTT
>NA|few|TRBV11-2|TRBJ2-7
CASSLEAGSASEQYF
TGTGCCAGCAGCTTAGAGGCGGGTTCCGCTTCCGAGCAGTACTTC
>NA|once|TRBV12-5|TRBJ1-2
CASGFGRGNVYTF
TGTGCTAGTGGTTTTGGACGGGGTAACGTCTACACCTTC
>NA|NA|TRBV2|TRBJ1-2
CASSVANYGYTF
TGTGCCAGCAGCGTAGCTAACTATGGCTACACCTTC
>TRBD2|NA|TRBV27|TRBJ2-7
CASSPTLGTSGSSYEQYF
TGTGCCAGCAGTCCGACCCTTGGGACTAGCGGGAGCTCCTACGAGCAGTACTTC